The rows below give T cell receptor beta chains drawn from one sample of a study of shared clonotypes between healthy human individuals. Clones were sequenced by immunoSEQ multiplex PCR, and TCRdb holds only the in-frame ones, with some missing. The table lists around 2,000,000 clones, over 85% of them singletons. The sequenced sample consisted of naive CD8+ T cells sorted from blood. These receptors all come from a man between 18 and 35 years old in good health. Each CDR3 is given with its conserved first and last residue.

v_gene	CDR3aa
TRBV14	CASSQSGQGRYTGELFF
TRBV7-8	CASLDSSYNEQFF
TRBV15	CATSRSGGPGELFF
TRBV30	CAWSVLAGAPDTQYF
TRBV5-6	CASSPVDNEQFF
TRBV11-2	CASSLAGFTGSTNEKLFF
TRBV7-3	CASSQRAGAVYNEQFF
TRBV2	CASSGYQSYNEQFF
TRBV4-1	CASSLKKGAVPNYGYTF
TRBV7-2	CASSLGRDSSYEQYF
TRBV27	CASSSPGTIDNEQFF
TRBV7-2	CASSLGLTTDTQYF
TRBV7-9	CASSPIPRGGWSTDTQYF
TRBV13	CASRYGLAETDTQYF
TRBV7-9	CASSSVVVAGEETQYF
TRBV2	CASSGRDSTYEQYF
TRBV6-6	CASTGKLYEQYF
TRBV2	CASSERTGGQETQYF
TRBV29-1	CSVEDLVGAQYF
TRBV7-9	CASSTRGSNENEKLFF
TRBV5-8	CASSLDSTSYEQYF
TRBV7-9	CASSLHIGGDGTEAFF
TRBV9	CASSPGTPEQYF
TRBV2	CASGGGTGEEYGYTF
TRBV7-9	CASALAEKVEQFF
TRBV11-2	CASSYGLSPLNEKLFF
TRBV5-6	CASSFGGFEQYF
TRBV4-3	CASSQSSEGFSNTGELFF
TRBV29-1	CSAPGLAGVGSYNEQFF
TRBV11-3	CASSLGLAGAGAGELFF
TRBV15	CATSRPQETQYF
TRBV5-1	CASSLSGGSNEQFF
TRBV6-5	CASSYSGTGFEQYF
TRBV27	CASSLYATGGTYEQYF
TRBV7-9	CASSSNKDRSNSPLHF
TRBV7-9	CASSSVDTQYF
TRBV6-6	CASSYWGGQETQYF
TRBV6-5	CASSLLVSSYNEQFF
TRBV19	CASSMVQGSEQYF
TRBV5-1	CASSFYGGTGTDTQYF
TRBV5-1	CASSLTGLERTDTQYF
TRBV30	CAGHNGTGLYYGGYTF
TRBV7-9	CASSPTGQGGKLFF
TRBV9	CASSLVAAPSYNEQFF
TRBV28	CASADRGSTNEKLFF
TRBV28	CASSPIGALSSGGQETQYF
TRBV2	CASSPSQGNTQYF
TRBV28	CASELGRDQETQYF
TRBV13	CASSFEWDEQFF
TRBV7-9	CASSSEGTGGHPQHF
TRBV7-9	CASSPEGGLQTQYF
TRBV5-1	CASSRQGGDEQYF